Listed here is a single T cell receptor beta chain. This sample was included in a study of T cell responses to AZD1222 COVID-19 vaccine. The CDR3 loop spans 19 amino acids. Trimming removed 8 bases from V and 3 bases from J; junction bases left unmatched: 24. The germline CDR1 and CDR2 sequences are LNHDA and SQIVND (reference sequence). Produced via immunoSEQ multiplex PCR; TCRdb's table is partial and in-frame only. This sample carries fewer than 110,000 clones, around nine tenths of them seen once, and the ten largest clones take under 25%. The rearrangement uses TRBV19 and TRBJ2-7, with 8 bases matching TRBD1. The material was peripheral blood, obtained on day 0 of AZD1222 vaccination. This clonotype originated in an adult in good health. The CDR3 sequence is CASGFFSGRTGLIRYEQYF. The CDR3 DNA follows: TGTGCCAGTGGTTTCTTTAGTGGGAGGACAGGGTTGATCCGCTACGAGCAGTACTTC.